This is a list of T cell receptor beta chains from one sample in a study of T cell changes during pregnancy in multiple sclerosis. Using immunoSEQ multiplex PCR, the repertoire was profiled, and TCRdb retains in-frame clones only, with some absent. The sample shows roughly 49,000 clones, around 93% of them seen only once. Sequenced here: peripheral blood, sampled after pregnancy. These TCRs come from a female donor with multiple sclerosis, enrolled in a pregnancy study. Both conserved end residues are part of each CDR3. Each record gives: V gene, clone size, J gene, D gene, CDR3 DNA, CDR3 protein. D genes are given only for firm matches. Expanded clones are given a class, and other clones once, few, many or no size at all.

TRBV12-5	-	TRBJ2-5	-	TGTGCTAGTGGTTTGGTAGACATCCAAGAGACCCAGTACTTC	CASGLVDIQETQYF
TRBV7-9	-	TRBJ2-7	-	TGTGCCAGCAGCTTGTGGCCCAACTCCTACGAGCAGTACTTC	CASSLWPNSYEQYF
TRBV4-3	-	TRBJ1-2	-	TGCGCCAGCAGCCTAGGGACAAGGACTTTTAACTATGGCTACACCTTC	CASSLGTRTFNYGYTF
TRBV5-4	once	TRBJ2-2	TRBD2	TGTGCCAGCAGCCCCAGGACTAGCTCGAACACCGGGGAGCTGTTTTTT	CASSPRTSSNTGELFF
TRBV6-6	-	TRBJ2-1	-	TGTGCCAGCAGTCCTCCAAGGGGTGAGCAGTTCTTC	CASSPPRGEQFF
TRBV5-1	-	TRBJ2-5	TRBD2	TGCGCCAGCAGCTGGGAGGGACTCCGACAAGAGACCCAGTACTTC	CASSWEGLRQETQYF
TRBV7-2	once	TRBJ2-3	-	TGTGCCAGCAGCCGGGGGTTGTTCGATACGCAGTATTTT	CASSRGLFDTQYF
TRBV30	-	TRBJ2-7	-	TGTGCCTGGGGCGACTACGAGCAGTACTTC	CAWGDYEQYF
TRBV7-2	-	TRBJ1-6	TRBD1	TGTGCCAGCAGCTTAGGACAGGGGGCTGGCTCCTATAATTCACCCCTCCACTTT	CASSLGQGAGSYNSPLHF
TRBV5-4	few	TRBJ2-3	TRBD2	TGTGCCAGCAGCACAGGACTAGCTTGGGCAGATACGCAGTATTTT	CASSTGLAWADTQYF
TRBV11-3	once	TRBJ2-7	TRBD1	TGTGCCAGCAGCCCTGGGACAGGGGGCGAGCAGTACTTC	CASSPGTGGEQYF
TRBV27	-	TRBJ2-7	TRBD1	TGTGCCAGCAGTCAAAGGGCGACAGGGGGAGCCTACGAGCAGTACTTC	CASSQRATGGAYEQYF
TRBV7-2	once	TRBJ1-4	TRBD1	TGTGCCAGCAGCTTAACATGGACAGGGGACGGTGAAAAACTGTTTTTT	CASSLTWTGDGEKLFF
TRBV6-4	-	TRBJ2-6	-	TGTGCCAGCAGTGACTCGCAGGGTGGGGCCAACGTCCTGACTTTC	CASSDSQGGANVLTF
TRBV6-1	-	TRBJ2-7	-	TGTGCCAGCAGACCGGGACTGAACTACGAGCAGTACTTC	CASRPGLNYEQYF
TRBV7-2	-	TRBJ1-3	-	TGTGCCAGCAGCGAGTCGGCTGGAAACACCATATATTTT	CASSESAGNTIYF
TRBV10-3	-	TRBJ1-1	-	TGTGCCATCAGAGGGGAACTCGGGGGGGCGAACACTGAAGCTTTCTTT	CAIRGELGGANTEAFF
TRBV7-7	-	TRBJ2-7	-	TGTGCTAGCAGCCCGGGTCAAACCTACGAGCAGTACTTC	CASSPGQTYEQYF
TRBV6-4	-	TRBJ2-1	TRBD1	TGTGCCAGCAGTGGGGCCCCGGGACAGGGGTCAAATGAGCAGTTCTTC	CASSGAPGQGSNEQFF
TRBV2	-	TRBJ1-6	-	TGTGCCAGCAGTGAAGAAGGAAGGGGGTTGAGTTCACCCCTCCACTTT	CASSEEGRGLSSPLHF
TRBV7-2	-	TRBJ2-7	-	TGTGCCAGCAGCTCCATACCAGACTACTCCTACGAGCAGTACTTC	CASSSIPDYSYEQYF
TRBV19	once	TRBJ1-5	-	TGTGCCAGTAGTTCACAGGTGGCCAATCAGCCCCAGCATTTT	CASSSQVANQPQHF